Below are 3 T cell receptor beta chains sequenced from a single sample in a study of blood T cell repertoires in COVID-19. The table came from immunoSEQ multiplex PCR; TCRdb's copy has only in-frame clones and leaves some out. This sample has a few hundred thousand clones; around 90% occur once, and the top ten carry just under 0.95%. The specimen sequenced was peripheral blood. These receptors originate from a woman between 40 and 50 years old who had recovered from COVID-19.

The V call is TRBV2, the J call TRBJ2-6; unclear D gene. The CDR3 consists of 17 residues. Trimming left V 2 bases short and J 0 bases short, with 11 bases between. From germline, CDR1 is SNHLY and CDR2 FYNNEI. In DNA, the CDR3 is TGTGCCAGCAGTGAAAGCGTAACCCGCTCTGGGGCCAACGTCCTGACTTTC. Its protein is CASSESVTRSGANVLTF.

The chain employs TRBV2 and TRBJ1-1; 7 bases fit TRBD1. The CDR3 loop spans 14 amino acids. The J segment lost 1 base and the V segment lost 8 bases, leaving 7 bases of the junction unmatched. Germline V gene lookup returns CDR1 SNHLY and CDR2 FYNNEI. CDR3 nucleotides: TGTGCCAGCCAAAGGAGGGGGCAGAACACTGAAGCTTTCTTT. This gives the protein CASQRRGQNTEAFF.

The J gene is TRBJ2-2, the V gene TRBV5-1; D gene ambiguous. CDR3 length equals 15 residues. Germline lookup yields CDR1 SGHRS and CDR2 YFSETQ. V lost 0 bases to trimming and J lost 1 base, with 7 bases between them. The CDR3 bases are TGCGCCAGCAGCTTGGCGGCAGGGAACACCGGGGAGCTGTTTTTT. This sequence encodes CASSLAAGNTGELFF.